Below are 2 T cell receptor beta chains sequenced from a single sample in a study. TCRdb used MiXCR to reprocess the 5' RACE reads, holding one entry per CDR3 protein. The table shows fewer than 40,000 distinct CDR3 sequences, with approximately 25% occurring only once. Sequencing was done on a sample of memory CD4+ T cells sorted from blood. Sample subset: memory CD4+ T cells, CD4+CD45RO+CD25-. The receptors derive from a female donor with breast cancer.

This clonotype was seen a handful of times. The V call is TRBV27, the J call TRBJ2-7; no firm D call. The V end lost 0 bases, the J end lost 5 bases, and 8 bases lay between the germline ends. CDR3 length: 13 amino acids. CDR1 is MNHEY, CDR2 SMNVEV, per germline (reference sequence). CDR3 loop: CASSLSGENEQYF. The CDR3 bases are TGTGCCAGCAGTTTATCGGGTGAAAACGAGCAGTACTTC.

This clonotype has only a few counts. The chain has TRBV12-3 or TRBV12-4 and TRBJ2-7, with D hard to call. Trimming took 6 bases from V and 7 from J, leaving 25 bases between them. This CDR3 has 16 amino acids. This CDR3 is CASSPTSSGPAREQYF. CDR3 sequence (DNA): TGTGCCAGCAGCCCAACTTCCAGTGGCCCCGCACGGGAGCAGTACTTC.